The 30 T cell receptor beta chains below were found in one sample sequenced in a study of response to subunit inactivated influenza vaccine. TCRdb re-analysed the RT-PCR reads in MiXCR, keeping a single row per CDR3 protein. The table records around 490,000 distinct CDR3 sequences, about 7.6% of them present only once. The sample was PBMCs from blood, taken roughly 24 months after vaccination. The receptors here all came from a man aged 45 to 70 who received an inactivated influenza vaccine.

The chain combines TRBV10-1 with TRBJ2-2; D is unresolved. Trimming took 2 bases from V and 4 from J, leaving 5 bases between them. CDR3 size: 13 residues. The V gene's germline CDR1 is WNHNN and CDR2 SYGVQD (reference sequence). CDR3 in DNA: TGCGCCAGCAGTGAGGCCCTCACCGGGGAGCTGTTTTTT. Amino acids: CASSEALTGELFF.

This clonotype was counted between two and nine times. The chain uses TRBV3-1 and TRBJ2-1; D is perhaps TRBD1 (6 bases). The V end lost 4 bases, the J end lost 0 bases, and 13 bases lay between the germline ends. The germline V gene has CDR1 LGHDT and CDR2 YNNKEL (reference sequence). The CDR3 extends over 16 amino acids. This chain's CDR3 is CASSPPTGSSYNEQFF. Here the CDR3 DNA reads TGTGCCAGCAGCCCACCAACAGGGAGCTCCTACAATGAGCAGTTCTTC.

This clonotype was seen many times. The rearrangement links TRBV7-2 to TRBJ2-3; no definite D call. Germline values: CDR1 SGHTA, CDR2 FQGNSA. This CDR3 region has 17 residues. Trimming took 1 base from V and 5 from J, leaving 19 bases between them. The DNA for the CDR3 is TGTGCCAGCAGCTTAGGTCGGGCAGGTTTAGGTAGAGATACGCAGTATTTT. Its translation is CASSLGRAGLGRDTQYF.

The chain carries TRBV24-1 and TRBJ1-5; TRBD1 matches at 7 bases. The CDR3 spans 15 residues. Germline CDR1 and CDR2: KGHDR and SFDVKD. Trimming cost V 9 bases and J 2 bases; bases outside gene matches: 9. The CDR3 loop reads CATGQEGHGNQPQHF. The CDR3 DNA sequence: TGTGCCACCGGACAGGAAGGACACGGCAATCAGCCCCAGCATTTT.

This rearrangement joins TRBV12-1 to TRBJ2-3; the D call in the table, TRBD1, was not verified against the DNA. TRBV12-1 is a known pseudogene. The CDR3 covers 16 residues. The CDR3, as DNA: TGTGCCAGCAGCTTTAATTACAGGGCGGGAACAGATACGCAGTATTTT. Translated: CASSFNYRAGTDTQYF.

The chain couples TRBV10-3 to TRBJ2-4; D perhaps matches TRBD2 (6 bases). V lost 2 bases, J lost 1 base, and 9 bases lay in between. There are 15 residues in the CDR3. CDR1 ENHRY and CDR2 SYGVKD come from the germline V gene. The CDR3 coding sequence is TGTGCCATCAGTGAGGGGGGACTTGCCAAAAACATTCAGTACTTC. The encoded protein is CAISEGGLAKNIQYF.

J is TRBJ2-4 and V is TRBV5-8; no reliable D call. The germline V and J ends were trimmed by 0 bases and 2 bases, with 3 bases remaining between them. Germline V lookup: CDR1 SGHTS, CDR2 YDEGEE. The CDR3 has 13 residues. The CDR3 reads CASSLGTKNIQYF. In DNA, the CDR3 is TGTGCCAGCAGCTTGGGAACCAAAAACATTCAGTACTTC.

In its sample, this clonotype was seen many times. This CDR3 reads CASSPLGVNEKLFF. The CDR3 nucleotides read TGTGCCAGCAGCCCGCTGGGGGTAAATGAAAAACTGTTTTTT. The chain recombines TRBV12-3 or TRBV12-4 with TRBJ1-4; maybe TRBD1 (5 bases). Trimming stripped 6 bases from V and 5 bases from J, with 13 bases between. This CDR3 is 14 amino acids long.

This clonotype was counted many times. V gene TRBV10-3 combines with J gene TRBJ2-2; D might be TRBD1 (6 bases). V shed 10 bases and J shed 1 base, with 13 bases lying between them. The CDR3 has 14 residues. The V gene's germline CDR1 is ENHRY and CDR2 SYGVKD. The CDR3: CATMDSLNTGELFF. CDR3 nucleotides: TGTGCCACAATGGACAGCCTGAACACCGGGGAGCTGTTTTTT.

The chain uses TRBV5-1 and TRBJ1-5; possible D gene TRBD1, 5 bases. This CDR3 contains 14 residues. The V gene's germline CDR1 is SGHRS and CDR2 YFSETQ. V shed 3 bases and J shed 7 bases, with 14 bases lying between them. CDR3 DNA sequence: TGCGCCAGCAGCTCGGGAGGGGTAGGGCAGCCCCAGCATTTT. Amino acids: CASSSGGVGQPQHF.

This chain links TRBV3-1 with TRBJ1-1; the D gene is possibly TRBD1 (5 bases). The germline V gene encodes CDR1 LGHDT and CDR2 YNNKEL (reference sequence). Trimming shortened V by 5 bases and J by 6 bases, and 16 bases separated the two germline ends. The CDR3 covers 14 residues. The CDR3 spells CASSGPEGSAEAFF. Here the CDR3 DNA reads TGTGCCAGCAGCGGCCCGGAGGGGAGCGCTGAAGCTTTCTTT.

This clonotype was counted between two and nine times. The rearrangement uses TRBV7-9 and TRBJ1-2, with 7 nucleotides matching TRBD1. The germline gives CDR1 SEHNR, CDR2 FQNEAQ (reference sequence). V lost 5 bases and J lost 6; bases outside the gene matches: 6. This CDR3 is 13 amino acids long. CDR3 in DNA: TGTGCCAGCAGCCCGCAGACAGGGAATGGCTACACCTTC. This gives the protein CASSPQTGNGYTF.

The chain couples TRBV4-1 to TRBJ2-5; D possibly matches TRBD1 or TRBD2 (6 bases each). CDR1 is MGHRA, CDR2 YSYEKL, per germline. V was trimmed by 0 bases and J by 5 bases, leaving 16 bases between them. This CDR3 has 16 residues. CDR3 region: CASSQDFGGPRETQYF. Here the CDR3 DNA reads TGCGCCAGCAGCCAAGATTTCGGGGGCCCGCGGGAGACCCAGTACTTC.

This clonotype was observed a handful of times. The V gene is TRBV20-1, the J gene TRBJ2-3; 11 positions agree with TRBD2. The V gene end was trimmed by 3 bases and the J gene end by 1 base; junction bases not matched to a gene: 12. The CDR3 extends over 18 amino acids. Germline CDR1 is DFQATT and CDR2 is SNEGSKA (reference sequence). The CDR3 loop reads CSASDPTGTSGRTDTQYF. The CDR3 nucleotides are TGCAGTGCTAGCGATCCCACGGGGACTAGCGGCCGCACAGATACGCAGTATTTT.

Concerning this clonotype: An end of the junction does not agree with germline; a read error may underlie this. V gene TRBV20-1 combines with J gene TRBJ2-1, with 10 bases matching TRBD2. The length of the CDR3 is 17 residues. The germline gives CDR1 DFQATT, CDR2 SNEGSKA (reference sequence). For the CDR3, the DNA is TGCTGTGCTAGAACGTCCGGGCGAGCGGGGGGGCGCAATGAGCAGTTCTTC. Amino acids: CCARTSGRAGGRNEQFF.

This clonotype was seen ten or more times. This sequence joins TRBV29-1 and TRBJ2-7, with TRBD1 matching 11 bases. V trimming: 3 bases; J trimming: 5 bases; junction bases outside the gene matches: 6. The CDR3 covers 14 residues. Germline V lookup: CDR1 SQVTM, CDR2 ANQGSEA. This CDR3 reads CSVDIRDRGNEQYF. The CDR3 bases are TGCAGCGTTGACATCCGGGACAGGGGGAACGAGCAGTACTTC.

The CDR3 loop reads CASSATSGGQETQYF. CDR3 in DNA: TGTGCCAGCAGCGCAACCTCAGGGGGCCAAGAGACCCAGTACTTC. V gene TRBV28 combines with J gene TRBJ2-5; 7 positions agree with TRBD1. The CDR3 contains 15 residues. V shed 6 bases and J 1 base; nucleotides not matched to a gene: 8. Germline V gene lookup returns CDR1 MDHEN and CDR2 SYDVKM.

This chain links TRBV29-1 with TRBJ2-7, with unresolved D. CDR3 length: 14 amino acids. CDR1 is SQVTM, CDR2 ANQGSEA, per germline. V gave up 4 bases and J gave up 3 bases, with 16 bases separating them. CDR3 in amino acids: CSVAKGRRVYEQYF. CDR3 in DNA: TGCAGCGTTGCTAAAGGCAGAAGGGTCTACGAGCAGTACTTC.

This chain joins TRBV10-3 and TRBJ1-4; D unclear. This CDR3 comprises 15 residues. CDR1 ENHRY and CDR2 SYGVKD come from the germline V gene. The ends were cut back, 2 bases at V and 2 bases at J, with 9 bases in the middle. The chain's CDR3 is CAISEGSATNEKLFF. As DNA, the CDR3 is TGTGCCATCAGTGAGGGGTCAGCTACTAATGAAAAACTGTTTTTT.

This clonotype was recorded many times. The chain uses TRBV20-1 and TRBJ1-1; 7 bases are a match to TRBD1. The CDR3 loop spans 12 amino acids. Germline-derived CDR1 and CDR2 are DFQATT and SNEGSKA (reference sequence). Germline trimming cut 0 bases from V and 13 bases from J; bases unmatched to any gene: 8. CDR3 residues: CSARDQGGRSFF. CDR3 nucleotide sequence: TGCAGTGCTAGAGACCAGGGGGGCCGTAGTTTCTTT.

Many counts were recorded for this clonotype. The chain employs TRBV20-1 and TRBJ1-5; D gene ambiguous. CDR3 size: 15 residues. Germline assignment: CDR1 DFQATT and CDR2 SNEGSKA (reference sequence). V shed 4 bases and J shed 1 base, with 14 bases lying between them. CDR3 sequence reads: CSANLPGGSNQPQHF. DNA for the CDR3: TGCAGTGCTAACCTCCCGGGAGGAAGCAATCAGCCCCAGCATTTT.

CDR3 sequence reads: CASSPPDRVIHF. DNA for the CDR3: TGTGCCAGCAGTCCCCCAGACAGGGTGATCCACTTT. The chain has TRBV12-3 or TRBV12-4 and TRBJ1-6, with 7 bases lining up with TRBD1. V lost 5 bases, J lost 17 bases, and 9 bases stayed unmatched. The CDR3 loop spans 12 amino acids.

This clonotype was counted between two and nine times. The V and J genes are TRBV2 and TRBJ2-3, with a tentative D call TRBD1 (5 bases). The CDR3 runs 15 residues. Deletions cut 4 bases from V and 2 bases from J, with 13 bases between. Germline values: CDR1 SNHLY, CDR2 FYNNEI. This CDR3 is CASSVPRVLTDTQYF. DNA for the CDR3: TGTGCCAGCAGTGTTCCCAGGGTTCTCACAGATACGCAGTATTTT.

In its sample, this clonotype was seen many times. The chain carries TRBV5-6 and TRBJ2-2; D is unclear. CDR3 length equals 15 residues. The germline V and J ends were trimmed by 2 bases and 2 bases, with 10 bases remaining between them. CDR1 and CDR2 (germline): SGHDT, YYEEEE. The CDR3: CASSLSGENTGELFF. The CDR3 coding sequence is TGTGCCAGCAGCTTATCTGGCGAAAACACCGGGGAGCTGTTTTTT. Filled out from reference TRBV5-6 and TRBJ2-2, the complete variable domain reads DAGVTQSPTHLIKTRGQQVTLRCSPKSGHDTVSWYQQALGQGPQFIFQYYEEEERQRGNFPDRFSGHQFPNYSSELNVNALLLGDSALYLCASSLSGENTGELFFGEGSRLTVL.

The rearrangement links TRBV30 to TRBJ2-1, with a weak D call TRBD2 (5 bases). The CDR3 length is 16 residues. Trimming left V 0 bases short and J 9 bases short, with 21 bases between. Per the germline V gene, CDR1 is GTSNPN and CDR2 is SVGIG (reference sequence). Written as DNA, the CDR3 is TGTGCCTGGAGTGTAAATTTTGGACTCCGGGGTGGTGAGCAGTTCTTC. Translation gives CAWSVNFGLRGGEQFF. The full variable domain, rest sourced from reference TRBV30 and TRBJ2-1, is SQTIHQWPATLVQPVGSPLSLECTVEGTSNPNLYWYRQAAGRGLQLLFYSVGIGQISSEVPQNLSASRPQDRQFILSSKKLLLSDSGFYLCAWSVNFGLRGGEQFFGPGTRLTVL.

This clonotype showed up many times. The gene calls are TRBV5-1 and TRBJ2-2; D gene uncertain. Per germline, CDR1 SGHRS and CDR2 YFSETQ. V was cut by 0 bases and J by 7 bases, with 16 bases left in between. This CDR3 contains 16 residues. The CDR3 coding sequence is TGCGCCAGCAGCTTGGTGGTGGGCACGTACTTCGGGGAGCTGTTTTTT. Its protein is CASSLVVGTYFGELFF.

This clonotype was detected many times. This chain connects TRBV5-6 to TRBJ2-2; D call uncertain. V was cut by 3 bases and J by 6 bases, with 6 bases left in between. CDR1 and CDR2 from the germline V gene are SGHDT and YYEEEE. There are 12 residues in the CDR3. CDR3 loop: CASSSPAGELFF. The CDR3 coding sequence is TGTGCCAGCAGCTCCCCCGCCGGGGAGCTGTTTTTT. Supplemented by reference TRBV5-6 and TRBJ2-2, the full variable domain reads DAGVTQSPTHLIKTRGQQVTLRCSPKSGHDTVSWYQQALGQGPQFIFQYYEEEERQRGNFPDRFSGHQFPNYSSELNVNALLLGDSALYLCASSSPAGELFFGEGSRLTVL.

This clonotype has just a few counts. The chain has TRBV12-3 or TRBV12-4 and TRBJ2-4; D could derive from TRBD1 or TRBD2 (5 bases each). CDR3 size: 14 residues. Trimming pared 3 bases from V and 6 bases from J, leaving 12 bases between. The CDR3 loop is CASSFGQGRNIQYF. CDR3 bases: TGTGCCAGCAGTTTCGGTCAGGGACGAAACATTCAGTACTTC.

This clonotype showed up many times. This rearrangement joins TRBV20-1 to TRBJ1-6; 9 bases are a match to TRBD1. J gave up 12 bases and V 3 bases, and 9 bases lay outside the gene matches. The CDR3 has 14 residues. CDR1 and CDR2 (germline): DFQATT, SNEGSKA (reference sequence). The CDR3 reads CSARIGTGKQPLHF. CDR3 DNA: TGCAGTGCTAGGATCGGGACAGGGAAACAACCCCTCCACTTT.

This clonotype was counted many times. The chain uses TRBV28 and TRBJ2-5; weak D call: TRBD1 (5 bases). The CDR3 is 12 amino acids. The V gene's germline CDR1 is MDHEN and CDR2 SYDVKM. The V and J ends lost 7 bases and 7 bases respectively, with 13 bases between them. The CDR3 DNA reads TGTGCCAGCATCTCGACAGCCAGGACCCAGTACTTC. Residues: CASISTARTQYF.